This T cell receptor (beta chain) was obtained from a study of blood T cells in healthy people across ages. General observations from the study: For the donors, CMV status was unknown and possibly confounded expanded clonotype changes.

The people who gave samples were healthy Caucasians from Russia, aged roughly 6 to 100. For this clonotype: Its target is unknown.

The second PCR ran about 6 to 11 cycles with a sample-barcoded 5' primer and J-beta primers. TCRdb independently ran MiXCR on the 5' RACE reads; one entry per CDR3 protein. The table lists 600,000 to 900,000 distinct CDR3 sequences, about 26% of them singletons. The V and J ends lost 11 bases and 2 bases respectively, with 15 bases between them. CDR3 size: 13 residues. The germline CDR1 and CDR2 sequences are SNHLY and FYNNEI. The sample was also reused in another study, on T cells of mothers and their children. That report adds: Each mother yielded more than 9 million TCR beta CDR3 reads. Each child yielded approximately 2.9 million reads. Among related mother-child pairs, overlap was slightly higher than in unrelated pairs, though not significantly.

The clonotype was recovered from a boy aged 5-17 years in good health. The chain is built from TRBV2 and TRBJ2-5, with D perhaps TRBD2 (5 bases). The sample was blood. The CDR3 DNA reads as TGTGCCGGCTCCCGGGGAGCACAAGAGACCCAGTACTTC. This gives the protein CAGSRGAQETQYF.